This is a list of T cell receptor beta chains from one sample in a study of blood T cell repertoires in COVID-19. Profiling relied on immunoSEQ multiplex PCR, and the TCRdb table lists in-frame clones only, not all of them. The table includes about 140,000 clones, around nine tenths detected once. Source material: peripheral blood. These receptor sequences come from a middle-aged woman with acute or convalescent COVID-19. The CDR3 runs from the conserved cysteine through the conserved F or W. Fields, in order: V gene, CDR3 length, D gene, J gene, clone size, CDR3 protein, CDR3 DNA. A D gene is named only where the DNA matches it firmly. Expanded clones are given a class, and other clones once, few, many or no size at all.

V gene: TRBV12-3/TRBV12-4; CDR3 length: 11; D gene: .; J gene: TRBJ1-1; clone size: .; CDR3 protein: CASSPDREAFF; CDR3 DNA: TGTGCCAGCAGCCCAGACAGAGAAGCTTTCTTT
V gene: TRBV5-1; CDR3 length: 14; D gene: .; J gene: TRBJ2-1; clone size: .; CDR3 protein: CASSPVGPYNEQFF; CDR3 DNA: TGCGCCAGCAGCCCGGTGGGGCCCTACAATGAGCAGTTCTTC
V gene: TRBV9; CDR3 length: 16; D gene: .; J gene: TRBJ2-2; clone size: .; CDR3 protein: CASSVSGVTTTGELFF; CDR3 DNA: TGTGCCAGCAGCGTTTCAGGGGTAACCACCACCGGGGAGCTGTTTTTT
V gene: TRBV9; CDR3 length: 14; D gene: .; J gene: TRBJ1-4; clone size: .; CDR3 protein: CASSVRGRDEKLFF; CDR3 DNA: TGTGCCAGCAGCGTACGGGGGAGAGATGAAAAACTGTTTTTT
V gene: TRBV19; CDR3 length: 14; D gene: TRBD1; J gene: TRBJ1-2; clone size: .; CDR3 protein: CASKVTTGVYGYTF; CDR3 DNA: TGTGCCAGTAAGGTCACGACAGGGGTATATGGCTACACCTTC
V gene: TRBV6-5; CDR3 length: 12; D gene: TRBD1; J gene: TRBJ1-2; clone size: .; CDR3 protein: CASRTDRRGYTF; CDR3 DNA: TGTGCCAGCAGAACGGACAGGCGGGGCTACACCTTC
V gene: TRBV7-3; CDR3 length: 17; D gene: .; J gene: TRBJ2-1; clone size: .; CDR3 protein: CASSLGPSYLEGNEQFF; CDR3 DNA: TGTGCCAGCAGCTTAGGTCCCAGTTATCTAGAGGGCAATGAGCAGTTCTTC
V gene: TRBV28; CDR3 length: 13; D gene: .; J gene: TRBJ1-2; clone size: .; CDR3 protein: CASTAGWNYGYTF; CDR3 DNA: TGTGCCAGCACAGCAGGGTGGAACTATGGCTACACCTTC
V gene: TRBV28; CDR3 length: 13; D gene: .; J gene: TRBJ2-5; clone size: .; CDR3 protein: CASVRRGKETQYF; CDR3 DNA: TGTGCCAGCGTCAGACGGGGGAAAGAGACCCAGTACTTC
V gene: TRBV30; CDR3 length: 14; D gene: .; J gene: TRBJ1-6; clone size: .; CDR3 protein: CAWSEGKGGSPLHF; CDR3 DNA: TGTGCCTGGAGTGAAGGTAAAGGAGGCTCACCCCTCCACTTT
V gene: TRBV6-6; CDR3 length: 16; D gene: TRBD1; J gene: TRBJ2-6; clone size: .; CDR3 protein: CASSLLTGAGANVLTF; CDR3 DNA: TGTGCCAGCAGCCTCCTGACAGGGGCTGGGGCCAACGTCCTGACTTTC
V gene: TRBV6-1; CDR3 length: 17; D gene: TRBD1; J gene: TRBJ1-2; clone size: .; CDR3 protein: CASSGAGGEELGYGYTF; CDR3 DNA: TGTGCCAGCAGTGGGGCAGGGGGAGAGGAACTTGGCTATGGCTACACCTTC
V gene: TRBV11-2; CDR3 length: 17; D gene: .; J gene: TRBJ1-5; clone size: .; CDR3 protein: CASSPRKDSHSNQPQHF; CDR3 DNA: TGTGCCAGCAGCCCTAGAAAGGATTCTCATAGCAATCAGCCCCAGCATTTT
V gene: TRBV28; CDR3 length: 15; D gene: .; J gene: TRBJ1-5; clone size: .; CDR3 protein: CASSSRTGGDQPQHF; CDR3 DNA: TGTGCCAGCAGTTCTCGGACGGGGGGGGATCAGCCCCAGCATTTT
V gene: TRBV5-1; CDR3 length: 14; D gene: .; J gene: TRBJ1-5; clone size: .; CDR3 protein: CASSPDTADQPQHF; CDR3 DNA: TGCGCCAGCAGCCCAGACACCGCCGATCAGCCCCAGCATTTT
V gene: TRBV9; CDR3 length: 15; D gene: .; J gene: TRBJ2-1; clone size: .; CDR3 protein: CASSLGGQGYNEQFF; CDR3 DNA: TGTGCCAGCAGCCTCGGGGGGCAAGGCTACAATGAGCAGTTCTTC
V gene: TRBV3-1/TRBV3-2; CDR3 length: 15; D gene: TRBD2; J gene: TRBJ2-5; clone size: .; CDR3 protein: CASSQSGGPMETQYF; CDR3 DNA: TGTGCCAGCAGCCAATCGGGGGGGCCCATGGAGACCCAGTACTTC
V gene: TRBV6-2/TRBV6-3; CDR3 length: 14; D gene: .; J gene: TRBJ1-5; clone size: .; CDR3 protein: CASSATWGRQPQHF; CDR3 DNA: TGTGCCAGCAGTGCGACGTGGGGGCGGCAGCCCCAGCATTTT
V gene: TRBV29-1; CDR3 length: 13; D gene: .; J gene: TRBJ1-1; clone size: .; CDR3 protein: CSVDGGMNTEAFF; CDR3 DNA: TGCAGCGTTGATGGGGGGATGAACACTGAAGCTTTCTTT
V gene: TRBV7-6; CDR3 length: 14; D gene: .; J gene: TRBJ2-2; clone size: .; CDR3 protein: CASSLGVETGELFF; CDR3 DNA: TGTGCCAGCAGCTTAGGGGTGGAGACCGGGGAGCTGTTTTTT
V gene: TRBV5-6; CDR3 length: 15; D gene: .; J gene: TRBJ1-6; clone size: .; CDR3 protein: CASSTGQLYNSPLHF; CDR3 DNA: TGTGCCAGCAGCACCGGACAGTTATATAATTCACCCCTCCACTTT
V gene: TRBV2; CDR3 length: 11; D gene: .; J gene: TRBJ1-1; clone size: .; CDR3 protein: CASSLERRSFF; CDR3 DNA: TGTGCCAGCAGCCTGGAACGGAGATCTTTCTTT
V gene: TRBV2; CDR3 length: 13; D gene: .; J gene: TRBJ1-1; clone size: .; CDR3 protein: CASRAGVYAEAFF; CDR3 DNA: TGTGCCAGCAGGGCAGGGGTTTATGCTGAAGCTTTCTTT
V gene: TRBV7-8; CDR3 length: 15; D gene: TRBD1; J gene: TRBJ2-7; clone size: .; CDR3 protein: CASSPGTAFSYEQYF; CDR3 DNA: TGTGCCAGCAGCCCCGGGACAGCCTTCTCCTACGAGCAGTACTTC
V gene: TRBV28; CDR3 length: 18; D gene: .; J gene: TRBJ2-3; clone size: .; CDR3 protein: CASSSRPALSPGTDTQYF; CDR3 DNA: TGTGCCAGCAGCTCACGACCCGCGCTCTCTCCGGGGACAGATACGCAGTATTTT
V gene: TRBV6-6; CDR3 length: 20; D gene: TRBD2; J gene: TRBJ2-4; clone size: once; CDR3 protein: CASSPALRTSVTLAKNIQYF; CDR3 DNA: TGTGCCAGCAGTCCTGCTCTCAGGACTAGCGTTACGTTAGCCAAAAACATTCAGTACTTC
V gene: TRBV19; CDR3 length: 16; D gene: .; J gene: TRBJ1-5; clone size: .; CDR3 protein: CASSISWQGGTQPQHF; CDR3 DNA: TGTGCCAGTAGTATATCTTGGCAGGGAGGCACTCAGCCCCAGCATTTT
V gene: TRBV27; CDR3 length: 14; D gene: .; J gene: TRBJ2-4; clone size: few; CDR3 protein: CASSSVGGTAAQYF; CDR3 DNA: TGTGCCAGCAGTTCTGTAGGAGGGACGGCGGCTCAGTACTTC
V gene: TRBV27; CDR3 length: 14; D gene: .; J gene: TRBJ1-1; clone size: .; CDR3 protein: CASRTGMMNTEAFF; CDR3 DNA: TGTGCCAGCAGGACAGGAATGATGAACACTGAAGCTTTCTTT
V gene: TRBV10-1; CDR3 length: 12; D gene: .; J gene: TRBJ1-3; clone size: .; CDR3 protein: CASRRSGNTIYF; CDR3 DNA: TGCGCCAGCCGTCGCTCTGGAAACACCATATATTTT
V gene: TRBV19; CDR3 length: 16; D gene: TRBD1; J gene: TRBJ2-2; clone size: .; CDR3 protein: CASGQGRGPWTGELFF; CDR3 DNA: TGTGCCAGCGGACAGGGGCGAGGTCCATGGACCGGGGAGCTGTTTTTT
V gene: TRBV7-6; CDR3 length: 16; D gene: .; J gene: TRBJ1-3; clone size: once; CDR3 protein: CASSLLPGIGGNTIYF; CDR3 DNA: TGTGCCAGCAGCTTACTGCCAGGGATCGGAGGAAACACCATATATTTT
V gene: TRBV5-4; CDR3 length: 15; D gene: TRBD1; J gene: TRBJ1-2; clone size: .; CDR3 protein: CASSSAGPGGYGYTF; CDR3 DNA: TGTGCCAGCAGCTCTGCGGGACCAGGGGGCTATGGCTACACCTTC
V gene: TRBV1; CDR3 length: 18; D gene: .; J gene: TRBJ2-5; clone size: few; CDR3 protein: CTSSSAGAGGGYQETQYF; CDR3 DNA: TGCACCAGCAGCTCGGCGGGAGCGGGAGGGGGGTACCAAGAGACCCAGTACTTC
V gene: TRBV7-9; CDR3 length: 17; D gene: TRBD2; J gene: TRBJ2-3; clone size: .; CDR3 protein: CASSSGTSGGATDTQYF; CDR3 DNA: TGTGCCAGCAGCTCCGGGACTAGCGGGGGGGCGACAGATACGCAGTATTTT
V gene: TRBV7-2; CDR3 length: 13; D gene: .; J gene: TRBJ2-7; clone size: .; CDR3 protein: CASSLMIQGGQYF; CDR3 DNA: TGTGCCAGCAGCTTAATGATCCAGGGCGGCCAGTACTTC
V gene: TRBV25-1; CDR3 length: 11; D gene: .; J gene: TRBJ2-5; clone size: .; CDR3 protein: CASSESVTQYF; CDR3 DNA: TGTGCCAGCAGTGAATCAGTGACCCAGTACTTC
V gene: TRBV5-8; CDR3 length: 14; D gene: TRBD1; J gene: TRBJ1-3; clone size: few; CDR3 protein: CASSLYFVWTGRSF; CDR3 DNA: TGTGCCAGCAGCTTATACTTCGTCTGGACAGGTCGGAGTTTT
V gene: TRBV3-1/TRBV3-2; CDR3 length: 15; D gene: TRBD1; J gene: TRBJ1-2; clone size: .; CDR3 protein: CASSQVGTANYGYTF; CDR3 DNA: TGTGCCAGCAGCCAAGTTGGGACAGCTAACTATGGCTACACCTTC
V gene: TRBV7-9; CDR3 length: 15; D gene: TRBD1; J gene: TRBJ1-4; clone size: .; CDR3 protein: CASSRWGQGAEKLFF; CDR3 DNA: TGTGCCAGCAGCCGGTGGGGACAGGGGGCGGAAAAACTGTTTTTT
V gene: TRBV27; CDR3 length: 14; D gene: .; J gene: TRBJ1-5; clone size: .; CDR3 protein: CASSPGWRGQPQHF; CDR3 DNA: TGTGCCAGCAGCCCTGGCTGGCGCGGCCAGCCCCAGCATTTT
V gene: TRBV9; CDR3 length: 14; D gene: .; J gene: TRBJ2-7; clone size: .; CDR3 protein: CASNPSGVHYEQYF; CDR3 DNA: TGTGCCAGCAACCCGTCCGGGGTCCATTACGAGCAGTACTTC
V gene: TRBV28; CDR3 length: 14; D gene: .; J gene: TRBJ1-1; clone size: once; CDR3 protein: CASSYLGWSVEAFF; CDR3 DNA: TGTGCCAGCAGTTACCTTGGATGGAGCGTTGAAGCTTTCTTT
V gene: TRBV30; CDR3 length: 13; D gene: .; J gene: TRBJ1-5; clone size: few; CDR3 protein: CAWSGTLKKPQHF; CDR3 DNA: TGTGCCTGGAGCGGGACTCTCAAAAAGCCCCAGCATTTT
V gene: TRBV27; CDR3 length: 14; D gene: TRBD1; J gene: TRBJ2-5; clone size: once; CDR3 protein: CASSTGQSQETQYF; CDR3 DNA: TGTGCCAGCAGTACGGGACAGAGCCAAGAGACCCAGTACTTC
V gene: TRBV6-6; CDR3 length: 12; D gene: .; J gene: TRBJ2-3; clone size: .; CDR3 protein: CASSRSTDTQYF; CDR3 DNA: TGTGCCAGCAGCCGTAGCACAGATACGCAGTATTTT
V gene: TRBV2; CDR3 length: 14; D gene: TRBD2; J gene: TRBJ2-7; clone size: .; CDR3 protein: CASKKGLAGAEQYF; CDR3 DNA: TGTGCCAGTAAAAAAGGACTAGCGGGAGCCGAGCAGTACTTC
V gene: TRBV4-3; CDR3 length: 17; D gene: TRBD1; J gene: TRBJ2-7; clone size: few; CDR3 protein: CASSQGQGVLGSYEQYF; CDR3 DNA: TGCGCCAGCAGCCAAGGACAGGGAGTGCTGGGATCCTACGAGCAGTACTTC
V gene: TRBV30; CDR3 length: 12; D gene: TRBD1; J gene: TRBJ2-7; clone size: .; CDR3 protein: CACAGTGSEQYF; CDR3 DNA: TGTGCCTGTGCCGGGACAGGGTCCGAGCAGTACTTC
V gene: TRBV7-2; CDR3 length: 13; D gene: .; J gene: TRBJ2-7; clone size: .; CDR3 protein: CASSARGAYEQYF; CDR3 DNA: TGTGCCAGCAGCGCCCGGGGAGCCTACGAGCAGTACTTC
V gene: TRBV7-9; CDR3 length: 14; D gene: .; J gene: TRBJ2-3; clone size: once; CDR3 protein: CASSLRTVTDTQYF; CDR3 DNA: TGTGCCAGCAGCTTAAGGACAGTCACAGATACGCAGTATTTT
V gene: TRBV28; CDR3 length: 15; D gene: TRBD1; J gene: TRBJ1-3; clone size: .; CDR3 protein: CASSLSRGSGNTIYF; CDR3 DNA: TGTGCCAGCAGTCTCTCCAGGGGGTCTGGAAACACCATATATTTT
V gene: TRBV5-5; CDR3 length: 12; D gene: .; J gene: TRBJ2-5; clone size: .; CDR3 protein: CASSPIQETQYF; CDR3 DNA: TGTGCCAGCAGCCCCATCCAAGAGACCCAGTACTTC
V gene: TRBV7-2; CDR3 length: 13; D gene: .; J gene: TRBJ2-3; clone size: .; CDR3 protein: CASSFLRQDTQYF; CDR3 DNA: TGTGCCAGCAGCTTCCTTCGACAGGATACGCAGTATTTT
V gene: TRBV28; CDR3 length: 15; D gene: .; J gene: TRBJ1-1; clone size: .; CDR3 protein: CASSLYQGMATEAFF; CDR3 DNA: TGTGCCAGCAGTTTGTATCAGGGGATGGCCACTGAAGCTTTCTTT
V gene: TRBV5-4; CDR3 length: 13; D gene: .; J gene: TRBJ2-7; clone size: once; CDR3 protein: CASSRQDSYEQYF; CDR3 DNA: TGTGCCAGCAGCCGACAGGACTCCTACGAGCAGTACTTC